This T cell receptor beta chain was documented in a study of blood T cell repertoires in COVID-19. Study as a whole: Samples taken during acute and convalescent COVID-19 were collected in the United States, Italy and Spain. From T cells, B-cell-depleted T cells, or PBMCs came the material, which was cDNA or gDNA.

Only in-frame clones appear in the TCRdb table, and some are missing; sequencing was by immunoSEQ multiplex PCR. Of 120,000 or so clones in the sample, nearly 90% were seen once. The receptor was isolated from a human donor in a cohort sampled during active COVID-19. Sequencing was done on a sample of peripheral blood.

This CDR3 reads CASSLALNRMLGNSPLHF. In DNA form, the CDR3 reads TGTGCCAGCAGCTTAGCGTTGAACAGGATGTTAGGAAATTCACCCCTCCACTTT. The chain is built from TRBV7-2 and TRBJ1-6; perhaps TRBD1 as D (5 bases). The CDR3 has 18 amino acids. The ends were cut back, 0 bases at V and 7 bases at J, with 19 bases in the middle. CDR1 and CDR2 (germline): SGHTA, FQGNSA.